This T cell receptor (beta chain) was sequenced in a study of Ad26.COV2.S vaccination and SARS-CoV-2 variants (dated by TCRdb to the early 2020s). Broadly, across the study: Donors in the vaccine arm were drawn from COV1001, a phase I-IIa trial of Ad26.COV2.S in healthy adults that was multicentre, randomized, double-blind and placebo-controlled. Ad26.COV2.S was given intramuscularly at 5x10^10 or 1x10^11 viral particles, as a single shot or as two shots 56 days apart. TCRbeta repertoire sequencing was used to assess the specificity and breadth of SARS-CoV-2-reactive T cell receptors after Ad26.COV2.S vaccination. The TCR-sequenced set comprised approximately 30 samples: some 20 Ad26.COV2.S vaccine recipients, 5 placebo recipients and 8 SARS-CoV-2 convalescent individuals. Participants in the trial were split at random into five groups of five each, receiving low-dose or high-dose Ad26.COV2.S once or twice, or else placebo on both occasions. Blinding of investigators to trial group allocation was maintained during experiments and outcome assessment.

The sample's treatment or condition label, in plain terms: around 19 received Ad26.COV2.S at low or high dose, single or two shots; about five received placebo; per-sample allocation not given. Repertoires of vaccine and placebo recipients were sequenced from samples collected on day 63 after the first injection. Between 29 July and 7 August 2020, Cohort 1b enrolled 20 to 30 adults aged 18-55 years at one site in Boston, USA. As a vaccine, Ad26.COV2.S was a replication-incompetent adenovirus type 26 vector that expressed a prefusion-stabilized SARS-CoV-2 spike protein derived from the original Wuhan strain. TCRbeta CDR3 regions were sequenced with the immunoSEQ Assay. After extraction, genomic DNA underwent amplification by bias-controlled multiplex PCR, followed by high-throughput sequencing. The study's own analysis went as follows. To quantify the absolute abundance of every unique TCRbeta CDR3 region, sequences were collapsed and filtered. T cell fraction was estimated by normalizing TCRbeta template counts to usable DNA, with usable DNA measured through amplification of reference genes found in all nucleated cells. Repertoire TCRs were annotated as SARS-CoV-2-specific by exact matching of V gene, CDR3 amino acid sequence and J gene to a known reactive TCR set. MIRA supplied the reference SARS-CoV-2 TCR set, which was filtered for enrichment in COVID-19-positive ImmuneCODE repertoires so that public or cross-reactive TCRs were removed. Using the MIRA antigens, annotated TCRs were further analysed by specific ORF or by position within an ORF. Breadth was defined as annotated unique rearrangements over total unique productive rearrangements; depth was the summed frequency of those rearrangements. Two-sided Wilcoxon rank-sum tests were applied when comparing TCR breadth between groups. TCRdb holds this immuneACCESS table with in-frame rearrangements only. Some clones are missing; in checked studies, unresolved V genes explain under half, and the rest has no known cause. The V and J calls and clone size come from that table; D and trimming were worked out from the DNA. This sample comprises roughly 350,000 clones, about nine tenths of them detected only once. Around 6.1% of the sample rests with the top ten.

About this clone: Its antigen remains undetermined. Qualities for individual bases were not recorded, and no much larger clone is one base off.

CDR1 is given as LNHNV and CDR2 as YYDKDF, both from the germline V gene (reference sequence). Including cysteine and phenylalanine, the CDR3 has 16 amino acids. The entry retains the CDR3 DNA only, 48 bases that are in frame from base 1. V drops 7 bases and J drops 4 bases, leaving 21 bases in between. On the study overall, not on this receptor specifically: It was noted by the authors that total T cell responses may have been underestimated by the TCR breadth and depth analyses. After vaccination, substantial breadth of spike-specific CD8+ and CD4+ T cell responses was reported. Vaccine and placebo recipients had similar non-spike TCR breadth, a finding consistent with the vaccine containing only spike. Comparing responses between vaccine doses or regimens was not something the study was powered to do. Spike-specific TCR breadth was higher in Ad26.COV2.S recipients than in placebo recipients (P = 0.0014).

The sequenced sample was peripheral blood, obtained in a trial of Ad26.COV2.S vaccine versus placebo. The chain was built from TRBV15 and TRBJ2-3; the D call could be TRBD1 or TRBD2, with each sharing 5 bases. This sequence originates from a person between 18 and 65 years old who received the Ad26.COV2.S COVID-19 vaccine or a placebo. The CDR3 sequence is CATTPSANGAPDTQYF. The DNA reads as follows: TGTGCCACCACCCCGTCAGCGAACGGGGCCCCAGATACGCAGTATTTT.